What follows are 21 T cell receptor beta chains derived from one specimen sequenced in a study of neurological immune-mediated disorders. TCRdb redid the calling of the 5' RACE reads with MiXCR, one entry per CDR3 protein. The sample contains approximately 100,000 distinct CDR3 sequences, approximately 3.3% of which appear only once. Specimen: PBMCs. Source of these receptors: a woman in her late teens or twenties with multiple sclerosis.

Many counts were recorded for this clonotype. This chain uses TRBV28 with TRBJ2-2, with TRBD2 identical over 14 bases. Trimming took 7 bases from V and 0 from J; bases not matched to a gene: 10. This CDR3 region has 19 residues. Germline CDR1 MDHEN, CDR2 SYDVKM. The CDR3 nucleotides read TGTGCCAGCAACCCGGGCGGACTAGCGGGAGGCACGAACACCGGGGAGCTGTTTTTT. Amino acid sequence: CASNPGGLAGGTNTGELFF.

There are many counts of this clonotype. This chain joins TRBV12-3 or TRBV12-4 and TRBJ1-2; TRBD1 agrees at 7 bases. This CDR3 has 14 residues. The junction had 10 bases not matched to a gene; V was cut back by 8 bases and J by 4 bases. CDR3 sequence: CASLTDRVIYGYTF. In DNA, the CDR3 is TGTGCCAGCTTAACTGACAGGGTCATCTATGGCTACACCTTC.

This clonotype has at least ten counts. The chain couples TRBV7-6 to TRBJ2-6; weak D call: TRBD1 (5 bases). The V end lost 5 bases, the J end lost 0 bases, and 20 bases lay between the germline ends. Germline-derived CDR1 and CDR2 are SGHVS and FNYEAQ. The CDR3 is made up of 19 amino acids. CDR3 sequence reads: CASSPTPQTVRSGANVLTF. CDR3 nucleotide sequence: TGTGCCAGCAGCCCGACCCCCCAGACAGTCCGCTCTGGGGCCAACGTCCTGACTTTC.

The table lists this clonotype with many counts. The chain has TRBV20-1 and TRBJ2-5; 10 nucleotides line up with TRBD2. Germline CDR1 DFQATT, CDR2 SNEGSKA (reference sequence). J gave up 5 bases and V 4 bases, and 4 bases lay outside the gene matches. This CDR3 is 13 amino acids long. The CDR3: CSATGTSDETQYF. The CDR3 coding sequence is TGCAGTGCTACCGGGACTAGCGACGAGACCCAGTACTTC.

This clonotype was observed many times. CDR3 sequence (DNA): TGCGCCAGCAGTGAGCGGGGAGAGACCCAGTACTTC. Its translation: CASSERGETQYF. The chain is built from TRBV10-2 and TRBJ2-5, with D possibly TRBD2 on 5 matching bases. The CDR3 is made up of 12 amino acids. Per germline, CDR1 WSHSY and CDR2 SAAADI. Between the trimmed V and J ends, which lost 2 bases and 4 bases, there was a span of 5 bases.

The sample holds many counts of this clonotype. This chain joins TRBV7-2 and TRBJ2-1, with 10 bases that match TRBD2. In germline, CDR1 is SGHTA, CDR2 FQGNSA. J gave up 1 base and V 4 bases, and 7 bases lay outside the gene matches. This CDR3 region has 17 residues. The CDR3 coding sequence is TGTGCCAGCAGCTCCGCCCGGGGACTAGCGTCCTACAATGAGCAGTTCTTC. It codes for CASSSARGLASYNEQFF. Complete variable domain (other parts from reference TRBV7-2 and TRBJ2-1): GAGVSQSPSNKVTEKGKDVELRCDPISGHTALYWYRQSLGQGLEFLIYFQGNSAPDKSGLPSDRFSAERTGGSVSTLTIQRTQQEDSAVYLCASSSARGLASYNEQFFGPGTRLTVL.

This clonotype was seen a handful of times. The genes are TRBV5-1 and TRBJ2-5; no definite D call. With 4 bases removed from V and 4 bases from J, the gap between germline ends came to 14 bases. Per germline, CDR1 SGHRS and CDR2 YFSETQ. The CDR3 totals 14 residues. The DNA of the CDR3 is TGCGCCAGCAGCCTCGGAATAGCACCAGAGACCCAGTACTTC. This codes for CASSLGIAPETQYF. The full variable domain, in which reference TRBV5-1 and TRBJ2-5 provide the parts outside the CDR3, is KAGVTQTPRYLIKTRGQQVTLSCSPISGHRSVSWYQQTPGQGLQFLFEYFSETQRNKGNFPGRFSGRQFSNSRSEMNVSTLELGDSALYLCASSLGIAPETQYFGPGTRLLVL.

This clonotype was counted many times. CDR3 residues: CASSPPGELFF. In DNA, the CDR3 is TGTGCCAGCAGCCCCCCCGGGGAGCTGTTTTTT. This sequence joins TRBV12-3 or TRBV12-4 and TRBJ2-2; D call uncertain. V lost 6 bases, J lost 6 bases, and 5 bases lay in between. CDR3 length equals 11 residues.

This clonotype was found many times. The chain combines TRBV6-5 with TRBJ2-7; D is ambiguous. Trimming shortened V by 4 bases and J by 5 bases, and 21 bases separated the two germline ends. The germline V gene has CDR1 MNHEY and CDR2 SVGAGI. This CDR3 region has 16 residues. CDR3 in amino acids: CASSLTHGRSRDEQYF. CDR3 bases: TGTGCCAGCAGTTTGACTCATGGCCGGTCACGCGACGAGCAGTACTTC.

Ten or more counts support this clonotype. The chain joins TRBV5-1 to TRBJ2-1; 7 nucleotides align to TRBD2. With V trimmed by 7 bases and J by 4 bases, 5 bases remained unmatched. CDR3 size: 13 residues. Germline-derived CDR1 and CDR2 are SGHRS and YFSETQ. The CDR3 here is CASAREGYNEQFF. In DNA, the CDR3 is TGCGCCAGCGCCAGGGAGGGATACAATGAGCAGTTCTTC.

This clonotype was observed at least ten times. The CDR3 bases are TGTGCCAGCAGCCATTTTTACCTAAGCGGGGGGGCAAATGAGCAGTTCTTC. This gives the protein CASSHFYLSGGANEQFF. The rearrangement links TRBV3-1 to TRBJ2-1; 10 nucleotides agree with TRBD2. Looked up from germline, CDR1 is LGHDT and CDR2 is YNNKEL (reference sequence). The CDR3 runs 17 residues. With V trimmed by 3 bases and J by 7 bases, 12 bases remained unmatched.

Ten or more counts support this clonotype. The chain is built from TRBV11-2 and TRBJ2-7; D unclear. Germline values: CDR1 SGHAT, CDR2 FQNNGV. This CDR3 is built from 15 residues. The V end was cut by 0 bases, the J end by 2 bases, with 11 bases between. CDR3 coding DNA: TGTGCCAGCAGCTTAGAAGCGACACCGCCCTACGAGCAGTACTTC. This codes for CASSLEATPPYEQYF.

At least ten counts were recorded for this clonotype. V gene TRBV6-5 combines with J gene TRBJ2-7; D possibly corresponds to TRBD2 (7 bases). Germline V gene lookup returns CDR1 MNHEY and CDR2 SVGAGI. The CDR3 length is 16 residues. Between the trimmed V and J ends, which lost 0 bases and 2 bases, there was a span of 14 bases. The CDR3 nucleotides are TGTGCCAGCAGTTACTCGGGGGGGGGCCTCCCCTACGAGCAGTACTTC. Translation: CASSYSGGGLPYEQYF.

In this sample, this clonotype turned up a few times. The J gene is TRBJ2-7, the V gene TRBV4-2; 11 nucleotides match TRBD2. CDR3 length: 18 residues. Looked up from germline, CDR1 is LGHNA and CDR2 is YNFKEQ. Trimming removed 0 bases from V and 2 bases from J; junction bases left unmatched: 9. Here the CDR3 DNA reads TGTGCCAGCAGCCAAGATGGCGCCCTGACTAGCGGGGCCTACGAGCAGTACTTC. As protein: CASSQDGALTSGAYEQYF.

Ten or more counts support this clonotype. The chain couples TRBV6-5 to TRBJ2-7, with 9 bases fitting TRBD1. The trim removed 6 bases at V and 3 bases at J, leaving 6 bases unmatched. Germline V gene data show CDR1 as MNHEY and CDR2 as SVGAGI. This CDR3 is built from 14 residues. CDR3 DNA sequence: TGTGCCAGCAGGAAACCGGGACAGGGCTACGAGCAGTACTTC. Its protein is CASRKPGQGYEQYF.

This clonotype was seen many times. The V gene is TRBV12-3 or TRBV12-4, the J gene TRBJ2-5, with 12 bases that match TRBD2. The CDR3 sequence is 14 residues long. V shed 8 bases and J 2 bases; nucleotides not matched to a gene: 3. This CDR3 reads CASALAGGQETQYF. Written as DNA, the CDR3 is TGTGCCAGCGCCCTAGCGGGGGGGCAAGAGACCCAGTACTTC.

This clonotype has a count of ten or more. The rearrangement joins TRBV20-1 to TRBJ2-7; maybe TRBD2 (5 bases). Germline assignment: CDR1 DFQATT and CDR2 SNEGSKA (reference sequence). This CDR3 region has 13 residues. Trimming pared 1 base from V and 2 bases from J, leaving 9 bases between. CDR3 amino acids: CSARVPGTYEQYF. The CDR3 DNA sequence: TGCAGTGCTAGAGTCCCCGGGACCTACGAGCAGTACTTC.

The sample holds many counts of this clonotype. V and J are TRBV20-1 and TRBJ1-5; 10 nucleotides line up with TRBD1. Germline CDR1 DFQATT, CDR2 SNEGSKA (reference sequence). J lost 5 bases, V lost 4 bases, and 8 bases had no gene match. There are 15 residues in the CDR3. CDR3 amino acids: CSATDSGTGDQPQHF. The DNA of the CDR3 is TGCAGTGCTACCGACTCAGGGACAGGGGATCAGCCCCAGCATTTT.

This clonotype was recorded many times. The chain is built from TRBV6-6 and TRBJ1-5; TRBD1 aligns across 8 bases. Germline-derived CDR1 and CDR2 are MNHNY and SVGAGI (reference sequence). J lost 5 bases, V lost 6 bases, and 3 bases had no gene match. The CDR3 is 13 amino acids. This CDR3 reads CASRTGGDQPQHF. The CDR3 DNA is TGTGCCAGCAGAACAGGGGGGGATCAGCCCCAGCATTTT.

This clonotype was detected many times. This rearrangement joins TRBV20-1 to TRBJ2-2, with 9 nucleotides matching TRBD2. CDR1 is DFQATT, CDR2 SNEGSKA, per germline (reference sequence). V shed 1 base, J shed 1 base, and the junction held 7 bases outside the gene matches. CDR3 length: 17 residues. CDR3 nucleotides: TGCAGTGCTAGAGTTGAGCGGGGGGCCCTGAACACCGGGGAGCTGTTTTTT. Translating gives CSARVERGALNTGELFF.

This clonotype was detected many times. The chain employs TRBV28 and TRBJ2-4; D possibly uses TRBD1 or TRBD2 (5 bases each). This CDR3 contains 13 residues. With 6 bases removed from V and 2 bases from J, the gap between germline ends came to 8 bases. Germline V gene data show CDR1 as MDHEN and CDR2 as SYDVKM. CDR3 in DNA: TGTGCCAGCAGAGAGGGGACCAAAAACATTCAGTACTTC. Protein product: CASREGTKNIQYF.